What follows are 20 T cell receptor beta chains derived from one specimen sequenced in a study of T cell responses to AZD1222 COVID-19 vaccine. Data came from immunoSEQ multiplex PCR; TCRdb stores just in-frame clones and leaves some out. The sample contains about 140,000 clones, roughly 89% of which appear only once. The specimen comprised peripheral blood, sampled 28 days after the second dose of the MenACWY control vaccine. These receptor sequences come from an adult who received the MenACWY meningococcal vaccine as a control.

The V gene is TRBV27, the J gene TRBJ1-5; D gene ambiguous. V was pared by 3 bases and J by 0 bases, with 9 bases between. CDR1 is MNHEY, CDR2 SMNVEV, per germline (reference sequence). This CDR3 comprises 15 residues. CDR3 DNA: TGTGCCAGCAGTTTGGATCCCTATAGCAATCAGCCCCAGCATTTT. Translating it yields CASSLDPYSNQPQHF.

V and J are TRBV28 and TRBJ1-6; D might be TRBD1 (6 bases). CDR3 length: 15 residues. Germline values: CDR1 MDHEN, CDR2 SYDVKM. V dropped 4 bases and J dropped 9 bases, with 16 bases sitting between them. The CDR3: CASSSPQGFISPLHF. The CDR3 coding sequence is TGTGCCAGCAGTTCCCCCCAGGGGTTCATTTCACCCCTCCACTTT.

The chain recombines TRBV5-1 with TRBJ1-3; D is possibly TRBD1 (6 bases). Trimming shortened V by 0 bases and J by 0 bases, and 13 bases separated the two germline ends. The CDR3 spans 17 residues. Germline V gene data show CDR1 as SGHRS and CDR2 as YFSETQ. This chain's CDR3 is CASSLDHRASSGNTIYF. The CDR3 DNA is TGCGCCAGCAGCTTGGACCACAGGGCCAGCTCTGGAAACACCATATATTTT.

V usage is TRBV7-3 and J usage is TRBJ2-5; TRBD1 aligns across 8 bases. V shed 2 bases, J shed 5 bases, and the junction held 10 bases outside the gene matches. The germline V gene has CDR1 SGHTA and CDR2 FQGTGA. CDR3 length equals 16 residues. This CDR3 reads CASSLHSQGAGETQYF. Here the CDR3 DNA reads TGTGCCAGCAGCTTACACTCCCAGGGGGCGGGGGAGACCCAGTACTTC.

The J gene is TRBJ1-2, the V gene TRBV28; maybe TRBD1 (5 bases). Trimming took off 5 bases at V and 7 bases at J, with 17 bases between the two ends. CDR3 length equals 14 residues. Germline V gene data show CDR1 as MDHEN and CDR2 as SYDVKM. The CDR3 loop is CASSGLVGGFGYTF. The CDR3 nucleotides are TGTGCCAGCAGTGGGCTTGTGGGGGGTTTTGGCTACACCTTC.

The chain uses TRBV7-5 and TRBJ2-4. TRBV7-5 is a known pseudogene. This CDR3 has 14 amino acids. This chain's CDR3 is CVRSGRRPKNIQYF. The DNA for the CDR3 is TGTGTCAGAAGCGGCAGGAGACCCAAAAACATTCAGTACTTC.

The rearrangement links TRBV12-5 to TRBJ2-3; D uncertain. The V and J ends lost 6 bases and 5 bases respectively, with 9 bases between them. CDR1 is LGHNT and CDR2 is FRNRAP in the germline V gene. The CDR3 sequence is 12 residues long. In DNA, the CDR3 is TGTGCTAGTGGCACCCGTAGAGATACGCAGTATTTT. This encodes CASGTRRDTQYF.

The V gene is TRBV3-1 (or the pseudogene TRBV3-2), the J gene TRBJ1-5; D gene ambiguous. CDR3 length: 18 amino acids. Trimming took 0 bases from V and 0 from J, leaving 15 bases between them. Germline V CDR1 and CDR2: LGHDT, YNNKEL (reference sequence). The CDR3 is CASSQDLHRPYSNQPQHF. The CDR3 DNA sequence: TGTGCCAGCAGCCAAGATCTTCACAGACCTTATAGCAATCAGCCCCAGCATTTT.

The chain couples TRBV27 to TRBJ2-7; 9 bases align to TRBD2. The V and J ends lost 3 bases and 6 bases, in that order; junction bases with no gene match: 12. The V gene's germline CDR1 is MNHEY and CDR2 SMNVEV (reference sequence). This CDR3 comprises 16 residues. The CDR3 DNA follows: TGTGCCAGCAGTTTGGGGACTGGCGGGGGGGCATCCGAGCAGTACTTC. Protein product: CASSLGTGGGASEQYF.

This clone appeared a few times. The gene calls are TRBV12-5 and TRBJ1-1; D may be TRBD1 (6 bases). The CDR3 has 15 residues. V was cut by 8 bases and J by 1 base, with 17 bases left in between. Germline lookup yields CDR1 LGHNT and CDR2 FRNRAP. The CDR3 spells CASRMDRRKNTEAFF. The CDR3 DNA sequence: TGTGCTAGTAGAATGGACAGACGAAAGAACACTGAAGCTTTCTTT.

V and J are TRBV7-2 and TRBJ1-1; no clear D gene. The ends were cut back, 1 base at V and 7 bases at J, with 10 bases in the middle. Germline CDR1 is SGHTA and CDR2 is FQGNSA. The CDR3 covers 13 residues. CDR3 residues: CASSLVSMDEAFF. The CDR3 nucleotides are TGTGCCAGCAGCTTAGTTTCGATGGATGAAGCTTTCTTT.

CDR3 nucleotide sequence: TGTGCCAGCAGCTCGGACAGGTCCAGGAACATTCAGTACTTC. Translation gives CASSSDRSRNIQYF. V gene TRBV7-9 combines with J gene TRBJ2-4; 7 bases line up with TRBD1. Trimming took 4 bases from V and 7 from J; bases not matched to a gene: 7. Germline CDR1 reads SEHNR; CDR2 reads FQNEAQ (reference sequence). The CDR3 loop spans 14 amino acids. The variable domain in full, completed from reference TRBV7-9 and TRBJ2-4, reads DTGVSQNPRHKITKRGQNVTFRCDPISEHNRLYWYRQTLGQGPEFLTYFQNEAQLEKSRLLSDRFSAERPKGSFSTLEIQRTEQGDSAMYLCASSSDRSRNIQYFGAGTRLSVL.

This clone was picked up one time. V usage is TRBV6-2 or TRBV6-3 and J usage is TRBJ2-7, with a weak D call TRBD2 (6 bases). Trimming took off 4 bases at V and 2 bases at J, with 12 bases between the two ends. This CDR3 has 14 amino acids. Germline values: CDR1 MNHEY, CDR2 SVGEGT. CDR3 DNA: TGTGCCAGCAGTTTGGAGGGTCCAACCTACGAGCAGTACTTC. Amino acids: CASSLEGPTYEQYF.

The V and J genes are TRBV5-1 and TRBJ2-1; D might be TRBD1 (5 bases). CDR1 and CDR2 (germline): SGHRS, YFSETQ. Trimming removed 5 bases from V and 7 bases from J, with 16 bases in between. This CDR3 comprises 14 residues. Written as DNA, the CDR3 is TGCGCCAGCAGTTTATCTGCAGGGCTTAATGAGCAGTTCTTC. This gives the protein CASSLSAGLNEQFF.

The V call is TRBV15, the J call TRBJ2-3, with 10 bases lining up with TRBD1. CDR3 length equals 17 residues. V shed 2 bases, J shed 5 bases, and the junction held 10 bases outside the gene matches. Germline V gene sequence: CDR1 LNHNV, CDR2 YYDKDF (reference sequence). The CDR3 coding sequence is TGTGCCACCAGCAGAACTGGTCGGGGACAGGGGATAGATACGCAGTATTTT. This sequence encodes CATSRTGRGQGIDTQYF.

The V and J genes are TRBV2 and TRBJ2-5; 9 nucleotides align to TRBD2. From germline, CDR1 is SNHLY and CDR2 FYNNEI. This CDR3 is 15 amino acids long. The trim removed 6 bases at V and 1 base at J, leaving 6 bases unmatched. As DNA, the CDR3 is TGTGCCAGCAGGGACAGACTAGCGGCCCAAGAGACCCAGTACTTC. Protein: CASRDRLAAQETQYF. The whole variable domain, filled in from reference TRBV2 and TRBJ2-5, reads EPEVTQTPSHQVTQMGQEVILRCVPISNHLYFYWYRQILGQKVEFLVSFYNNEISEKSEIFDDQFSVERPDGSNFTLKIRSTKLEDSAMYFCASRDRLAAQETQYFGPGTRLLVL.

This clone has a single count. The CDR3 region has the DNA TGTGCCAGCAGTGAGACGGGACAGAGCTCCTACGAGCAGTACTTC. It translates to CASSETGQSSYEQYF. The genes are TRBV25-1 and TRBJ2-7, with 7 bases identical to TRBD1. The ends lost 3 bases at V and 0 bases at J; junction bases unmatched: 5. The CDR3 sequence is 15 residues long. Germline V gene lookup returns CDR1 MGHDK and CDR2 SYGVNS.

The sample holds one count of this clone. The junction shows a germline mismatch at one end, possibly a read error. This sequence joins TRBV24-1 and TRBJ2-3, with D tentatively TRBD2 (6 bases). Germline-derived CDR1 and CDR2 are KGHDR and SFDVKD. This CDR3 has 16 amino acids. DNA of the CDR3: TGTGCCACCAGTCATTTCGGAGGAGGGGACACAGATACGCAGTATTTT. This encodes CATSHFGGGDTDTQYF.

The rearrangement links TRBV6-6 to TRBJ1-1; possibly TRBD1 for D (6 bases). Per germline, CDR1 MNHNY and CDR2 SVGAGI (reference sequence). The CDR3 has 15 amino acids. Trimming took off 6 bases at V and 4 bases at J, with 18 bases between the two ends. In DNA form, the CDR3 reads TGTGCCAGCAGAGTGGGGGGGCAGTTCGGCACTGAAGCTTTCTTT. Translated: CASRVGGQFGTEAFF.

The chain links TRBV15 to TRBJ2-6; D call uncertain. V shed 9 bases and J shed 0 bases, with 9 bases lying between them. CDR3 size: 14 residues. In germline, CDR1 is LNHNV, CDR2 YYDKDF (reference sequence). The CDR3 sequence is CATKTGSGANVLTF. Written as DNA, the CDR3 is TGTGCCACAAAGACGGGCTCTGGGGCCAACGTCCTGACTTTC. Full variable domain (missing parts from reference TRBV15 and TRBJ2-6): DAMVIQNPRYQVTQFGKPVTLSCSQTLNHNVMYWYQQKSSQAPKLLFHYYDKDFNNEADTPDNFQSRRPNTSFCFLDIRSPGLGDTAMYLCATKTGSGANVLTFGAGSRLTVL.